This TCR beta chain was identified during a study of early T cells in non-severe SARS-CoV-2 infection. Across the whole study: From unsorted whole blood, bulk RNA was sequenced, and the chains remained unpaired.

MiXCR, applied by TCRdb to the 5' RACE reads, yields one record per CDR3 protein. The sample comprises about 34,000 distinct CDR3 sequences, 7.1% of which are singletons, and roughly an eighth rests with the top ten. This clonotype was recorded at least ten times. The V end was cut by 2 bases, the J end by 3 bases, with 11 bases between. Germline CDR1 is SQVTM and CDR2 is ANQGSEA. The CDR3 is 14 amino acids. This specimen was whole blood, taken at baseline. The source is an adult who was a healthcare worker with PCR-confirmed SARS-CoV-2 infection or an uninfected control (not recorded which). The rearrangement links TRBV29-1 to TRBJ1-5; no reliable D call. The CDR3 DNA follows: TGCAGCGTTGAAAGGGCGCCAGTCAATCAGCCCCAGCATTTT. It is translated as CSVERAPVNQPQHF.